The 18 T cell receptor beta chains in this list originate from one sample, sequenced in a study of blood T cell repertoires in COVID-19. Using immunoSEQ multiplex PCR, the repertoire was profiled, and TCRdb retains in-frame clones only, with some absent. The sample contains approximately 170,000 clones, around 91% of which appear only once. The sample taken for sequencing was PBMCs or T cells enriched from blood (not recorded which). These receptors originate from a woman aged 18 to 35 who had recovered from COVID-19.

In nucleotides, the CDR3 is TGTGCCATCAGTTCTAGCGCGCAAGAGACCCAGTACTTC. Translating gives CAISSSAQETQYF. The chain couples TRBV10-3 to TRBJ2-5; tentatively, D is TRBD2 (6 bases). The V end was cut by 5 bases, the J end by 2 bases, with 9 bases between. The CDR3 runs 13 residues. Germline V gene lookup returns CDR1 ENHRY and CDR2 SYGVKD.

This chain uses TRBV4-2 with TRBJ2-1, with TRBD2 matching 9 bases. J gave up 4 bases and V 0 bases, and 7 bases lay outside the gene matches. Germline CDR1 and CDR2: LGHNA and YNFKEQ. CDR3 length: 17 residues. Here the CDR3 reads CASSQDPLREGYNEQFF. CDR3 sequence (DNA): TGTGCCAGCAGCCAAGACCCATTGCGGGAGGGATACAATGAGCAGTTCTTC.

This clone was observed a single time. V and J are TRBV27 and TRBJ2-1; 12 bases agree with TRBD2. V was clipped by 8 bases and J by 7 bases; unmatched bases: 6. CDR1 and CDR2 from the germline V gene are MNHEY and SMNVEV (reference sequence). CDR3 length: 14 amino acids. CDR3 bases: TGTGCCAGCGGGACTAGCGGGCCGCAGAATGAGCAGTTCTTC. Its translation is CASGTSGPQNEQFF.

This clone was recorded only once. V and J are TRBV5-1 and TRBJ1-5; a possible D gene is TRBD1 (6 bases). CDR1 is SGHRS, CDR2 YFSETQ, per germline. The CDR3 has 15 residues. The V end lost 5 bases, the J end lost 5 bases, and 17 bases lay between the germline ends. CDR3 sequence reads: CASSQAGAEHQPQHF. CDR3 bases: TGCGCCAGCAGTCAGGCAGGGGCAGAGCATCAGCCCCAGCATTTT.

This clone was seen once. The chain employs TRBV2 and TRBJ1-6, with unresolved D. In germline, CDR1 is SNHLY, CDR2 FYNNEI. Trimming stripped 8 bases from V and 4 bases from J, with 12 bases between. This CDR3 contains 14 residues. The CDR3 coding sequence is TGTGCCAGCGCCTTCACGGTTTATAATTCACCCCTCCACTTT. It is translated as CASAFTVYNSPLHF.

This clone was recorded once. This chain connects TRBV10-1 to TRBJ2-3; TRBD2 is a possible D gene (6 bases). This CDR3 has 16 amino acids. With 0 bases removed from V and 0 bases from J, the gap between germline ends came to 10 bases. Per the germline V gene, CDR1 is WNHNN and CDR2 is SYGVQD (reference sequence). DNA of the CDR3: TGCGCCAGCAGTGAGTCCCGGGAGCCGAGCACAGATACGCAGTATTTT. Amino acid sequence: CASSESREPSTDTQYF.

In DNA form, the CDR3 reads TGTGCCAGCAGAAGGGAGTTATCGTGGGCTTTCTTT. Protein sequence: CASRRELSWAFF. This chain joins TRBV12-3 or TRBV12-4 and TRBJ1-1; D is undetermined. The CDR3 spans 12 residues. V was shortened by 6 bases and J by 11 bases, with 16 bases between the two germline ends.

The V call is TRBV5-4, the J call TRBJ2-7, with D tentatively TRBD2 (6 bases). The CDR3 covers 14 residues. V was pared by 9 bases and J by 0 bases, with 16 bases between. The germline gives CDR1 SGHNT, CDR2 YYREEE (reference sequence). CDR3: CAIKSSGSSYEQYF. The CDR3 nucleotides are TGTGCCATCAAGAGTAGCGGATCCTCCTACGAGCAGTACTTC.

The chain uses TRBV6-5 and TRBJ1-4; D may be TRBD1 (5 bases). V was cut by 5 bases and J by 0 bases, with 10 bases left in between. Germline CDR1 reads MNHEY; CDR2 reads SVGAGI. This CDR3 region has 15 residues. The CDR3 DNA sequence: TGTGCCAGCAGTCGTCAGGGATCAACTAATGAAAAACTGTTTTTT. The encoded protein is CASSRQGSTNEKLFF.

The rearrangement uses TRBV28 and TRBJ1-5; D not certain. Between the trimmed V and J ends, which lost 7 bases and 1 base, there was a span of 14 bases. The CDR3 sequence is 15 residues long. The germline gives CDR1 MDHEN, CDR2 SYDVKM. The CDR3 loop is CASMSYGKSNQPQHF. The DNA of the CDR3 is TGTGCCAGCATGTCATACGGTAAGAGCAATCAGCCCCAGCATTTT.

V gene TRBV25-1 combines with J gene TRBJ2-7; D remains ambiguous. V was shortened by 4 bases and J by 0 bases, with 4 bases between the two germline ends. Per the germline V gene, CDR1 is MGHDK and CDR2 is SYGVNS. The CDR3 has 12 residues. The CDR3, as DNA: TGTGCCAGCAGTGCCATCTCCTACGAGCAGTACTTC. This translates into CASSAISYEQYF.

V usage is TRBV29-1 and J usage is TRBJ2-1; 8 bases map to TRBD2. CDR1 is SQVTM, CDR2 ANQGSEA, per germline. The CDR3 sequence is 13 residues long. The trim removed 3 bases at V and 7 bases at J, leaving 5 bases unmatched. The CDR3 loop reads CSVDRLATNEQFF. DNA for the CDR3: TGCAGCGTTGATCGACTAGCGACGAATGAGCAGTTCTTC.

The chain recombines TRBV3-1 (or the pseudogene TRBV3-2) with TRBJ1-4, with 8 bases matching TRBD1. Germline CDR1 LGHDT, CDR2 YNNKEL (reference sequence). The V and J ends lost 3 bases and 9 bases, in that order; junction bases with no gene match: 3. The CDR3 is 13 residues long. CDR3 DNA sequence: TGTGCCAGCAGCCAGTGGGACAGGCAAAAACTGTTTTTT. This encodes CASSQWDRQKLFF.

The chain has TRBV29-1 and TRBJ2-7; TRBD2 matches at 12 bases. The CDR3 totals 15 residues. CDR1 SQVTM and CDR2 ANQGSEA come from the germline V gene. J was trimmed by 6 bases and V by 2 bases; bases with no gene match: 8. CDR3 sequence (DNA): TGCAGCGTTGAAATCGGTACTAGCGGGAGGAGCGAGCAGTACTTC. Translated, it gives CSVEIGTSGRSEQYF.

This chain connects TRBV7-2 to TRBJ2-5; TRBD1 agrees at 7 bases. CDR1 is SGHTA and CDR2 is FQGNSA in the germline V gene. CDR3 length: 14 residues. Germline trimming cut 4 bases from V and 2 bases from J; bases unmatched to any gene: 4. CDR3 nucleotide sequence: TGTGCCAGCAGCTATGGGACAGAACAAGAGACCCAGTACTTC. The encoded protein is CASSYGTEQETQYF. Complete variable domain (other parts from reference TRBV7-2 and TRBJ2-5): GAGVSQSPSNKVTEKGKDVELRCDPISGHTALYWYRQSLGQGLEFLIYFQGNSAPDKSGLPSDRFSAERTGGSVSTLTIQRTQQEDSAVYLCASSYGTEQETQYFGPGTRLLVL.

The rearrangement joins TRBV7-2 to TRBJ1-1, with 10 bases aligning to TRBD1. This CDR3 is 15 amino acids long. Trimming removed 3 bases from V and 5 bases from J; junction bases left unmatched: 6. In germline, CDR1 is SGHTA, CDR2 FQGNSA. CDR3 coding DNA: TGTGCCAGCAGCTTCCGGGACAGGGGCGGAACTGAAGCTTTCTTT. It is translated as CASSFRDRGGTEAFF.

The rearrangement uses TRBV4-3 and TRBJ2-1; D remains ambiguous. Germline V lookup: CDR1 LGHNA, CDR2 YSLEER. V dropped 3 bases and J dropped 7 bases, with 10 bases sitting between them. The CDR3 runs 13 residues. Here the CDR3 DNA reads TGCGCCAGCAGCCAGGGCCTTTGGAATGAGCAGTTCTTC. Protein: CASSQGLWNEQFF.

Here the CDR3 reads CASSRDRTRPQHF. CDR3 coding DNA: TGCGCCAGCAGTCGGGACAGGACCAGGCCCCAGCATTTT. V and J are TRBV10-2 and TRBJ1-5, with 8 bases matching TRBD1. Germline V gene lookup returns CDR1 WSHSY and CDR2 SAAADI. J gave up 9 bases and V 5 bases, and 6 bases lay outside the gene matches. This CDR3 spans 13 amino acids.